Following are 16 T cell receptor beta chains from one sample sequenced in a study of identical twins. TCRdb reprocessed the 5' RACE reads via MiXCR and lists one record per CDR3 protein. The data show just under 550,000 distinct CDR3 sequences, 13% to 15% seen once. The same data also went into a second study, on yellow fever vaccine responses in identical twins.

Input material: CD4+ T cells sorted from blood. These receptors all stem from a young woman in good health.

J is TRBJ1-3 and V is TRBV6-1; 7 nucleotides line up with TRBD1. Losses at the gene ends were 5 bases for V and 0 bases for J; bases not matched to a gene: 4. Per germline, CDR1 MNHNS and CDR2 SASEGT. The CDR3 length is 15 residues. CDR3 loop: CASSPDRASGNTIYF. In DNA form, the CDR3 reads TGTGCCAGCAGTCCCGACAGGGCCTCTGGAAACACCATATATTTT.

The CDR3 bases are TGTGCCAGCAGAAAGGGGGGCGGAAACACCGGGGAGCTGTTTTTT. Translating it yields CASRKGGGNTGELFF. The rearrangement uses TRBV6-2 or TRBV6-3 and TRBJ2-2, with D possibly being TRBD1 or TRBD2 (6 bases each). Germline V gives CDR1 MNHEY, CDR2 SVGEGT. The CDR3 spans 15 residues. The V end lost 6 bases, the J end lost 2 bases, and 13 bases lay between the germline ends.

This clonotype showed up just a few times. J is TRBJ2-1 and V is TRBV5-4, with 13 bases matching TRBD2. Looked up from germline, CDR1 is SGHNT and CDR2 is YYREEE (reference sequence). Germline trimming cut 5 bases from V and 4 bases from J; bases unmatched to any gene: 6. This CDR3 has 16 residues. The DNA of the CDR3 is TGTGCCAGCAGACGAGGGACTAGCGGGACATACAATGAGCAGTTCTTC. It encodes CASRRGTSGTYNEQFF.

This clonotype was counted between two and nine times. The rearrangement links TRBV10-3 to TRBJ2-7; the D is unclear. The CDR3 has 14 amino acids. The V gene lost 10 bases and the J gene lost 2 bases, with 18 bases spanning the gap. CDR1 ENHRY and CDR2 SYGVKD come from the germline V gene. CDR3 region: CATAVRAAPYEQYF. The CDR3 DNA is TGTGCCACCGCCGTCCGGGCAGCCCCCTACGAGCAGTACTTC.

This clonotype was observed a few times. The chain combines TRBV6-1 with TRBJ1-4; 7 nucleotides line up with TRBD1. The CDR3 has 15 amino acids. V dropped 5 bases and J dropped 4; count of bases not matched to a gene: 7. CDR1 and CDR2 from the germline V gene are MNHNS and SASEGT. The CDR3 nucleotides are TGTGCCAGCAGTCCACCGGGACAGCTTAATGAAAAACTGTTTTTT. This encodes CASSPPGQLNEKLFF.

This clonotype was detected ten times or more. The J gene is TRBJ1-1, the V gene TRBV29-1; TRBD1 matches 8 bases. After removal of 4 bases from V and 11 bases from J, the junction contained 15 bases not matched to a gene. Germline CDR1 reads SQVTM; CDR2 reads ANQGSEA. CDR3 size: 14 residues. In nucleotides, the CDR3 is TGCAGCGTTGTGGGGCAGGGGGCGCTTGGTTCGGCTTTCTTT. It translates to CSVVGQGALGSAFF.

This chain links TRBV12-5 with TRBJ2-7; 7 bases match TRBD1. The length of the CDR3 is 15 residues. After removal of 1 base from V and 3 bases from J, the junction contained 6 bases not matched to a gene. Germline values: CDR1 LGHNT, CDR2 FRNRAP. The CDR3, as DNA: TGTGCTAGTGGTTTGGCTATCTGGGACAGCTACGAGCAGTACGTC. Translating it yields CASGLAIWDSYEQYV.

This clonotype was observed many times. The genes are TRBV29-1 and TRBJ2-5; either TRBD1 or TRBD2 may fit D (5 bases each). The V and J ends lost 3 bases and 7 bases respectively, with 12 bases between them. The germline V gene has CDR1 SQVTM and CDR2 ANQGSEA. The CDR3 totals 12 residues. As DNA, the CDR3 is TGCAGCGTTGACGGGGCCCGTCTGACCCAGTACTTC. Its protein is CSVDGARLTQYF.

V and J are TRBV10-3 and TRBJ1-1; D is unclear. Deletions cut 2 bases from V and 0 bases from J, with 13 bases between. This CDR3 region has 16 residues. CDR1 is ENHRY, CDR2 SYGVKD, per germline. The CDR3 loop is CAISEEGRLMNTEAFF. For the CDR3, the DNA is TGTGCCATCAGTGAGGAGGGCAGGCTCATGAACACTGAAGCTTTCTTT.

The chain has TRBV6-1 and TRBJ2-1; possibly TRBD1 for D (6 bases). Germline CDR1 is MNHNS and CDR2 is SASEGT. This CDR3 comprises 16 residues. V lost 5 bases and J lost 0, with 14 bases in between. The CDR3 nucleotides read TGTGCCAGCAGTCCAGGGGTCCCAAGCTCCTACAATGAGCAGTTCTTC. Translation gives CASSPGVPSSYNEQFF.

This clonotype was detected many times. The CDR3 loop reads CASIARLAGVLNTGELFF. CDR3 coding DNA: TGTGCCAGCATCGCCCGGCTAGCGGGAGTCTTGAACACCGGGGAGCTGTTTTTT. The rearrangement uses TRBV12-3 or TRBV12-4 and TRBJ2-2; TRBD2 matches at 10 bases. The length of the CDR3 is 18 residues. J lost 1 base, V lost 7 bases, and 12 bases had no gene match.

V and J are TRBV2 and TRBJ2-1; 10 nucleotides line up with TRBD2. The V gene end was trimmed by 8 bases and the J gene end by 7 bases; junction bases not matched to a gene: 2. Germline values: CDR1 SNHLY, CDR2 FYNNEI. The CDR3 runs 12 residues. The CDR3 spells CASGLAVNEQFF. CDR3 nucleotide sequence: TGTGCCAGCGGACTAGCGGTTAATGAGCAGTTCTTC.

This clonotype was seen repeatedly, ten times or more. This chain connects TRBV5-1 to TRBJ1-1, with a tentative D call TRBD1 (6 bases). Germline CDR1 and CDR2: SGHRS and YFSETQ. The CDR3 has 14 residues. V was pared by 5 bases and J by 4 bases, with 15 bases between. The CDR3 reads CASRSSQGSTEAFF. The CDR3 coding sequence is TGCGCCAGCAGATCCTCTCAGGGGTCCACTGAAGCTTTCTTT. Full variable domain (remainder filled in from reference TRBV5-1 and TRBJ1-1): KAGVTQTPRYLIKTRGQQVTLSCSPISGHRSVSWYQQTPGQGLQFLFEYFSETQRNKGNFPGRFSGRQFSNSRSEMNVSTLELGDSALYLCASRSSQGSTEAFFGQGTRLTVV.

This clonotype was recorded a few times. The V and J genes are TRBV20-1 and TRBJ2-3; 8 nucleotides line up with TRBD1. The CDR3 runs 15 residues. Germline V gene data show CDR1 as DFQATT and CDR2 as SNEGSKA (reference sequence). The ends lost 2 bases at V and 3 bases at J; junction bases unmatched: 7. Here the CDR3 DNA reads TGCAGTGCTAGAACGGACAGGGTAGGAACAGATACGCAGTATTTT. Its translation: CSARTDRVGTDTQYF.

J is TRBJ1-5 and V is TRBV20-1; D gene unclear. V shed 2 bases and J shed 1 base, with 6 bases lying between them. The CDR3 totals 13 residues. The germline V gene has CDR1 DFQATT and CDR2 SNEGSKA (reference sequence). In nucleotides, the CDR3 is TGCAGTGCTAGACGTGAGAGCAATCAGCCCCAGCATTTT. It specifies CSARRESNQPQHF.

This clonotype has at least ten counts. The chain links TRBV29-1 to TRBJ2-5, with D unresolved. V lost 5 bases to trimming and J lost 3 bases, with 10 bases between them. Germline V lookup: CDR1 SQVTM, CDR2 ANQGSEA. The CDR3 loop spans 12 amino acids. CDR3 in amino acids: CSVKTSEETQYF. The CDR3 coding sequence is TGCAGCGTTAAGACATCGGAAGAGACCCAGTACTTC.